What follows is one TCR beta chain and its context. Antigen unknown. The data originate from a study of a mutant IDH1 vaccine in newly diagnosed glioma. Looking at the study overall: Either 4-6 weeks after radiotherapy alone or alongside temozolomide, vaccination was begun. The timing of visit V12 was week 35, and that of visit V13 was week 47.

Described time point: week 47, end of study. Doses of 300 ug of mutant IDH1 20-mer peptide were given with topical imiquimod. TCRdb keeps only in-frame clones here, not all; method: immunoSEQ multiplex PCR. The sample lists 77,000 or so clones, about 81% occurring once. The sequencing used PBMCs, collected from a glioma patient whose treatment included an IDH1 peptide vaccine. The TCR sequence derives from a man aged 35-49 years with glioma.

CDR3 DNA: TGTGCCAGCAGCCTAGCGGGGCCCTTTGACAATGAGCAGTTCTTC. Protein product: CASSLAGPFDNEQFF. V usage is TRBV11-2 and J usage is TRBJ2-1; 9 bases map to TRBD2. Germline CDR1 reads SGHAT; CDR2 reads FQNNGV. Trimming removed 5 bases from V and 5 bases from J; junction bases left unmatched: 7. This CDR3 has 15 amino acids. The full variable domain, its missing parts supplied by reference TRBV11-2 and TRBJ2-1, is EAGVAQSPRYKIIEKRQSVAFWCNPISGHATLYWYQQILGQGPKLLIQFQNNGVVDDSQLPKDRFSAERLKGVDSTLKIQPAKLEDSAVYLCASSLAGPFDNEQFFGPGTRLTVL.